Below, 27 T cell receptor beta chains from the same sample are listed, as sequenced in a study of T-cell memory formation after mild COVID-19. TCRdb recomputed calls from the 5' RACE reads with MiXCR, one row per CDR3 protein. The sample records roughly 130,000 distinct CDR3 sequences, 15% to 20% being singletons. Material for sequencing was PBMCs or a T cell subset sorted from them (not recorded which). The receptor source for this set is an adult woman who had mild COVID-19 (a few samples of this study predate the infection). Cell type and time point are not known.

This chain links TRBV12-3 or TRBV12-4 with TRBJ1-5; no clear D. The CDR3 is 13 amino acids. Deletions cut 7 bases from V and 4 bases from J, with 11 bases between. This CDR3 reads CASKARSNQPQHF. CDR3 DNA: TGTGCCAGCAAGGCCAGGTCTAATCAGCCCCAGCATTTT.

This rearrangement joins TRBV20-1 to TRBJ2-4; TRBD2 might be the D (5 bases). CDR1 and CDR2 from the germline V gene are DFQATT and SNEGSKA (reference sequence). The CDR3 is 12 amino acids. V was trimmed by 1 base and J by 13 bases, leaving 14 bases between them. In nucleotides, the CDR3 is TGCAGTGCTAGAGCGGGGTCGACTACACAGTACTTC. Protein product: CSARAGSTTQYF.

The chain carries TRBV7-9 and TRBJ1-2; D is undetermined. V was trimmed by 5 bases and J by 4 bases, leaving 8 bases between them. The CDR3 length is 12 residues. Germline CDR1 and CDR2: SEHNR and FQNEAQ (reference sequence). CDR3 DNA: TGTGCCAGCAGCCAGGACTTCTATGGCTACACCTTC. This gives the protein CASSQDFYGYTF.

Of note for this clonotype: A clone one base away is much larger, so this may be a read error. The chain links TRBV9 to TRBJ2-7; D is possibly TRBD2 (5 bases). In germline, CDR1 is SGDLS, CDR2 YYNGEE. CDR3 length: 14 residues. The CDR3, as DNA: TGTGCCAGCAGCCAGTCCAGCGGCTCCTACGAGCTGTACTTC. Translation: CASSQSSGSYELYF.

The sample holds a few counts of this clonotype. The chain carries TRBV5-8 and TRBJ2-3, with TRBD2 matching 8 bases. The CDR3 contains 15 residues. The germline V gene has CDR1 SGHTS and CDR2 YDEGEE. V was clipped by 4 bases and J by 0 bases; unmatched bases: 4. The CDR3 reads CASSRSGSSTDTQYF. CDR3 nucleotides: TGTGCCAGCAGCCGAAGCGGGAGCAGCACAGATACGCAGTATTTT.

The chain has TRBV12-3 or TRBV12-4 and TRBJ2-6; TRBD1 is a possible D gene (5 bases). The V end lost 3 bases, the J end lost 4 bases, and 10 bases lay between the germline ends. The CDR3 extends over 15 amino acids. The CDR3 reads CASSFQGSGANVLTF. The CDR3 nucleotides are TGTGCCAGCAGTTTTCAGGGTTCCGGGGCCAACGTCCTGACTTTC.

This clonotype was found a few times. The chain uses TRBV24-1 and TRBJ2-3; D is unresolved. The CDR3 has 14 amino acids. Per the germline V gene, CDR1 is KGHDR and CDR2 is SFDVKD. The germline V and J ends were trimmed by 3 bases and 4 bases, with 10 bases remaining between them. CDR3 sequence (DNA): TGTGCCACCAGTGATCCTACGATCTCAGATACGCAGTATTTT. Translated, it gives CATSDPTISDTQYF.

This chain links TRBV13 with TRBJ2-1; 8 positions match TRBD2. V trimming: 5 bases; J trimming: 2 bases; junction bases outside the gene matches: 8. CDR1 and CDR2 (germline): PRHDT, FYEKMQ (reference sequence). The CDR3 is 16 residues long. CDR3 in amino acids: CASSTLSGSPYNEQFF. In nucleotides, the CDR3 is TGTGCCAGCAGCACCTTAAGCGGGAGTCCCTACAATGAGCAGTTCTTC. Full variable domain (outside the CDR3, taken from reference TRBV13 and TRBJ2-1): AAGVIQSPRHLIKEKRETATLKCYPIPRHDTVYWYQQGPGQDPQFLISFYEKMQSDKGSIPDRFSAQQFSDYHSELNMSSLELGDSALYFCASSTLSGSPYNEQFFGPGTRLTVL.

This sequence joins TRBV4-3 and TRBJ1-4; 7 nucleotides line up with TRBD1. From germline, CDR1 is LGHNA and CDR2 YSLEER. The trim removed 0 bases at V and 7 bases at J, leaving 11 bases unmatched. The CDR3 contains 17 residues. The CDR3 DNA sequence: TGCGCCAGCAGCCAAGATGTGGTAGGCAGGGGGGCTGAAAAACTGTTTTTT. Translation: CASSQDVVGRGAEKLFF.

This clonotype was recorded a few times. The chain recombines TRBV29-1 with TRBJ2-5; 7 positions match TRBD2. The germline CDR1 and CDR2 sequences are SQVTM and ANQGSEA. The trim removed 6 bases at V and 2 bases at J, leaving 3 bases unmatched. The CDR3 runs to 12 residues. CDR3: CSVRLAQETQYF. DNA of the CDR3: TGCAGCGTCAGACTAGCACAAGAGACCCAGTACTTC.

This clonotype came up a few times. The rearrangement joins TRBV5-1 to TRBJ2-1, with 9 bases that match TRBD2. This CDR3 is built from 15 residues. With V trimmed by 0 bases and J by 8 bases, 6 bases remained unmatched. Germline CDR1 reads SGHRS; CDR2 reads YFSETQ. The DNA for the CDR3 is TGCGCCAGCAGCTTGGGTTTAGCGGGAGTTCATGAGCAGTTCTTC. Translating gives CASSLGLAGVHEQFF.

This clonotype was detected a few times. The chain uses TRBV5-6 and TRBJ2-3, with D possibly matching TRBD1 (7 bases). V was pared by 4 bases and J by 11 bases, with 23 bases between. Germline V CDR1 and CDR2: SGHDT, YYEEEE. This CDR3 has 15 residues. The CDR3 nucleotides read TGTGCCAGCAGCCCCCCAGGGACAGATTACGGGAGGCAGTATTTT. Translated: CASSPPGTDYGRQYF.

This clonotype was seen once. The rearrangement links TRBV30 to TRBJ1-2; the D gene is possibly TRBD1 (6 bases). V was trimmed by 3 bases and J by 3 bases, leaving 14 bases between them. The CDR3 totals 14 residues. Germline lookup yields CDR1 GTSNPN and CDR2 SVGIG (reference sequence). DNA of the CDR3: TGTGCCTGGAGAACGACAGGACAATACTATGGCTACACCTTC. Translated: CAWRTTGQYYGYTF.

This clonotype was counted a few times. V is TRBV29-1 and J is TRBJ2-1; 8 nucleotides agree with TRBD2. V trimming: 3 bases; J trimming: 7 bases; junction bases outside the gene matches: 14. CDR1 and CDR2 (germline): SQVTM, ANQGSEA. The CDR3 totals 16 residues. The CDR3 loop is CSVDCREGPPPNEQFF. CDR3 coding DNA: TGCAGCGTTGACTGCCGGGAGGGCCCTCCCCCTAATGAGCAGTTCTTC.

The rearrangement joins TRBV20-1 to TRBJ2-3; 16 bases align to TRBD2. The germline V gene has CDR1 DFQATT and CDR2 SNEGSKA (reference sequence). This CDR3 comprises 16 residues. V shed 5 bases, J shed 4 bases, and the junction held 6 bases outside the gene matches. The chain's CDR3 is CSAEGLAGGLPDTQYF. The CDR3 nucleotides are TGCAGTGCTGAGGGACTAGCGGGGGGGTTACCAGATACGCAGTATTTT.

Here the CDR3 reads CAMLRGRTGELFF. In DNA, the CDR3 is TGTGCCATGCTCCGGGGTCGGACCGGGGAGCTGTTTTTT. J is TRBJ2-2 and V is TRBV2; possible D gene TRBD2, 5 bases. Trimming removed 10 bases at V and 5 bases at J, with 14 bases between. CDR1 and CDR2 (germline): SNHLY, FYNNEI. The length of the CDR3 is 13 residues. The whole variable domain, filled in from reference TRBV2 and TRBJ2-2, reads EPEVTQTPSHQVTQMGQEVILRCVPISNHLYFYWYRQILGQKVEFLVSFYNNEISEKSEIFDDQFSVERPDGSNFTLKIRSTKLEDSAMYFCAMLRGRTGELFFGEGSRLTVL.

This clonotype was counted only a few times. The chain links TRBV5-1 to TRBJ2-7, with D possibly being TRBD1 (6 bases). The CDR3 contains 16 residues. V was clipped by 4 bases and J by 0 bases, with 17 bases between them. The germline CDR1 and CDR2 sequences are SGHRS and YFSETQ. DNA for the CDR3: TGCGCCAGCAGCCATGGACAGATTTCCCACTCCTACGAGCAGTACTTC. It codes for CASSHGQISHSYEQYF.

This clonotype was counted between two and nine times. J is TRBJ2-7 and V is TRBV5-1; 7 nucleotides agree with TRBD1. CDR1 is SGHRS and CDR2 is YFSETQ in the germline V gene. V was pared by 4 bases and J by 2 bases, with 3 bases of the junction left unmatched. The CDR3 contains 13 residues. CDR3: CASSPDRPYEQYF. CDR3 nucleotide sequence: TGCGCCAGCAGCCCGGACAGGCCCTACGAGCAGTACTTC. Complete variable domain (other parts from reference TRBV5-1 and TRBJ2-7): KAGVTQTPRYLIKTRGQQVTLSCSPISGHRSVSWYQQTPGQGLQFLFEYFSETQRNKGNFPGRFSGRQFSNSRSEMNVSTLELGDSALYLCASSPDRPYEQYFGPGTRLTVT.

In this sample, this clonotype turned up a few times. This rearrangement joins TRBV15 to TRBJ1-1, with D maybe TRBD1 (5 bases). Germline lookup yields CDR1 LNHNV and CDR2 YYDKDF (reference sequence). The CDR3 runs 16 residues. V dropped 1 base and J dropped 0 bases, with 12 bases sitting between them. This CDR3 is CATSRGGGAVNTEAFF. CDR3 nucleotide sequence: TGTGCCACCAGCAGAGGGGGCGGGGCGGTGAACACTGAAGCTTTCTTT.

The gene calls are TRBV7-9 and TRBJ1-2; D not resolved. Trimming pared 4 bases from V and 6 bases from J, leaving 9 bases between. This CDR3 has 12 residues. Per the germline V gene, CDR1 is SEHNR and CDR2 is FQNEAQ (reference sequence). In nucleotides, the CDR3 is TGTGCCAGCAGCTATCGAACAGATGGCTACACCTTC. Translation gives CASSYRTDGYTF.

This clonotype has only a few counts. The rearrangement joins TRBV5-1 to TRBJ2-7; 9 positions match TRBD1. V shed 1 base and J 5 bases; nucleotides not matched to a gene: 1. The CDR3 loop spans 13 amino acids. Per the germline V gene, CDR1 is SGHRS and CDR2 is YFSETQ. DNA of the CDR3: TGCGCCAGCAGCTTGACAGGGGGCGACGAGCAGTACTTC. This codes for CASSLTGGDEQYF.

This clonotype was found many times. The chain is built from TRBV4-3 and TRBJ2-1, with D hard to call. V was pared by 2 bases and J by 8 bases, with 4 bases between. The CDR3 runs to 11 residues. Germline V gene lookup returns CDR1 LGHNA and CDR2 YSLEER. CDR3 sequence reads: CASSQYDEQFF. CDR3 bases: TGCGCCAGCAGCCAATATGATGAGCAGTTCTTC.

This sequence joins TRBV6-5 and TRBJ2-1, with TRBD2 matching over 8 bases. J gave up 7 bases and V 6 bases, and 11 bases lay outside the gene matches. Germline values: CDR1 MNHEY, CDR2 SVGAGI. This CDR3 is built from 15 residues. This CDR3 is CASSWGAGGGNEQFF. DNA of the CDR3: TGTGCCAGCAGCTGGGGCGCGGGAGGAGGGAATGAGCAGTTCTTC.

This clonotype was counted only a few times. The J gene is TRBJ2-2, the V gene TRBV4-1; 15 nucleotides match TRBD2. This CDR3 contains 21 residues. Losses at the gene ends were 1 base for V and 0 bases for J; bases not matched to a gene: 9. Germline loops: CDR1 MGHRA, CDR2 YSYEKL. CDR3 bases: TGCGCCAGCAGCCAAGTAAGGCTGGGACTAGCGGGGGGAACGAACACCGGGGAGCTGTTTTTT. Its protein is CASSQVRLGLAGGTNTGELFF.

This clonotype was counted only a few times. V gene TRBV7-9 combines with J gene TRBJ2-1; D is ambiguous. The germline gives CDR1 SEHNR, CDR2 FQNEAQ (reference sequence). The ends were cut back, 3 bases at V and 6 bases at J, with 12 bases in the middle. The CDR3 runs to 14 residues. The CDR3 protein is CASSFGTASNEQFF. The CDR3 nucleotides read TGTGCCAGCAGCTTCGGCACGGCCTCCAATGAGCAGTTCTTC.

This clonotype was seen a few times. The chain recombines TRBV7-2 with TRBJ2-1, with D uncertain. Germline V gene sequence: CDR1 SGHTA, CDR2 FQGNSA. The CDR3 is 15 residues long. Trimming took off 1 base at V and 0 bases at J, with 7 bases between the two ends. The CDR3 nucleotides are TGTGCCAGCAGCTTAGACTATACCTCCTACAATGAGCAGTTCTTC. Translated: CASSLDYTSYNEQFF.

This clonotype appeared a few times. The J gene is TRBJ2-7, the V gene TRBV12-3 or TRBV12-4, with a possible D match to TRBD1 (6 bases). This CDR3 is built from 15 residues. Deletions cut 6 bases from V and 0 bases from J, with 15 bases between. In nucleotides, the CDR3 is TGTGCCAGCAGGTCCTTGACAGGTCCCTCCTACGAGCAGTACTTC. Residues: CASRSLTGPSYEQYF.